The next 23 T cell receptor beta chains were all read from a single sample in a study of technical replicates of blood from a handful of donors. Assay: immunoSEQ multiplex PCR; the TCRdb copy retains only in-frame clones and omits some. The sample yields 55,000 to 75,000 clones, about nine tenths seen once. Sequencing was carried out using PBMCs. The receptors were sampled from a human donor in good health. Some clones in this sample may be carry-over from other donors' samples.

The J gene is TRBJ2-2, the V gene TRBV5-1; 11 positions agree with TRBD1. From germline, CDR1 is SGHRS and CDR2 YFSETQ. J lost 1 base, V lost 7 bases, and 0 bases had no gene match. This CDR3 has 14 amino acids. The CDR3 DNA sequence: TGCGCCAGCGGGACAGGGGGGAACACCGGGGAGCTGTTTTTT. It encodes CASGTGGNTGELFF.

The gene calls are TRBV6-6 and TRBJ1-1; 7 bases are a match to TRBD1. Germline V gene sequence: CDR1 MNHNY, CDR2 SVGAGI (reference sequence). After removal of 6 bases from V and 2 bases from J, the junction contained 3 bases not matched to a gene. This CDR3 comprises 13 residues. The CDR3 DNA follows: TGTGCCAGCAGGGGACAGCTTAACACTGAAGCTTTCTTT. This sequence encodes CASRGQLNTEAFF.

The V gene is TRBV19, the J gene TRBJ2-7; 7 nucleotides agree with TRBD1. Germline lookup yields CDR1 LNHDA and CDR2 SQIVND (reference sequence). V trimming: 3 bases; J trimming: 3 bases; junction bases outside the gene matches: 14. The CDR3 has 17 residues. Here the CDR3 reads CASSMFTGESVFYEQYF. CDR3 bases: TGTGCCAGTAGTATGTTTACAGGGGAGTCCGTATTCTACGAGCAGTACTTC.

The chain carries TRBV7-2 and TRBJ1-6, with 9 positions matching TRBD1. CDR1 and CDR2 from the germline V gene are SGHTA and FQGNSA. The CDR3 extends over 14 amino acids. The junction had 7 bases not matched to a gene; V was cut back by 5 bases and J by 11 bases. CDR3 in amino acids: CASSRDRDLTPLHF. CDR3 nucleotides: TGTGCCAGCAGCCGGGACAGGGATTTGACACCCCTCCACTTT. Full variable domain (rest looked up from reference TRBV7-2 and TRBJ1-6): GAGVSQSPSNKVTEKGKDVELRCDPISGHTALYWYRQSLGQGLEFLIYFQGNSAPDKSGLPSDRFSAERTGGSVSTLTIQRTQQEDSAVYLCASSRDRDLTPLHFGNGTRLTVT.

The chain carries TRBV12-5 and TRBJ1-2; no definite D call. The V end was cut by 1 base, the J end by 4 bases, with 16 bases between. Germline loops: CDR1 LGHNT, CDR2 FRNRAP. This CDR3 is 16 amino acids long. The chain's CDR3 is CASGLEAQAKTYGYTF. CDR3 DNA: TGTGCTAGTGGTTTGGAGGCTCAGGCAAAGACCTATGGCTACACCTTC.

The genes are TRBV30 and TRBJ2-7; possibly TRBD1 for D (6 bases). The germline V gene encodes CDR1 GTSNPN and CDR2 SVGIG (reference sequence). This CDR3 spans 14 amino acids. Trimming removed 2 bases at V and 7 bases at J, with 18 bases between. The CDR3 is CAWSIGTRSQEQYF. CDR3 sequence (DNA): TGTGCCTGGAGTATCGGGACAAGGTCGCAGGAGCAGTACTTC.

The chain carries TRBV30 and TRBJ1-2; 8 bases are shared with TRBD1. V lost 1 base and J lost 4; bases outside the gene matches: 8. CDR3 length: 15 residues. Germline CDR1 and CDR2: GTSNPN and SVGIG (reference sequence). CDR3 bases: TGTGCCTGGAGTGGCCTCGGACAGGGTACCTATGGCTACACCTTC. This gives the protein CAWSGLGQGTYGYTF. Drawing the rest from reference TRBV30 and TRBJ1-2, the complete variable domain is SQTIHQWPATLVQPVGSPLSLECTVEGTSNPNLYWYRQAAGRGLQLLFYSVGIGQISSEVPQNLSASRPQDRQFILSSKKLLLSDSGFYLCAWSGLGQGTYGYTFGSGTRLTVV.

Turning to this clone: This sample also contains other DNA sequences that code for the same CDR3. The chain joins TRBV5-1 to TRBJ2-1, with 7 bases identical to TRBD2. The junction had 6 bases not matched to a gene; V was cut back by 5 bases and J by 4 bases. The CDR3 sequence is 14 residues long. Looked up from germline, CDR1 is SGHRS and CDR2 is YFSETQ. The CDR3 nucleotides read TGCGCCAGCAGTCCTAGCGGAGGGTACAATGAGCAGTTCTTC. This gives the protein CASSPSGGYNEQFF.

The V gene is TRBV29-1, the J gene TRBJ2-1; tentatively, D is TRBD2 (5 bases). This CDR3 region has 12 residues. The germline CDR1 and CDR2 sequences are SQVTM and ANQGSEA. The V end lost 6 bases, the J end lost 1 base, and 7 bases lay between the germline ends. The CDR3 loop reads CSVRGSYNEQFF. In DNA, the CDR3 is TGCAGCGTCCGGGGTTCCTACAATGAGCAGTTCTTC.

The rearrangement links TRBV5-1 to TRBJ2-3; D call uncertain. The CDR3 spans 17 residues. Germline lookup yields CDR1 SGHRS and CDR2 YFSETQ. V shed 0 bases and J shed 2 bases, with 16 bases lying between them. The CDR3: CASSLVSASNPTDTQYF. CDR3 nucleotides: TGCGCCAGCAGCTTGGTGTCAGCTAGTAATCCCACAGATACGCAGTATTTT.

The chain carries TRBV5-6 and TRBJ2-7; D not certain. CDR1 and CDR2 (germline): SGHDT, YYEEEE. Trimming left V 4 bases short and J 5 bases short, with 13 bases between. This CDR3 is 13 amino acids long. CDR3: CASSPVQINEQYF. DNA for the CDR3: TGTGCCAGCAGCCCCGTCCAGATCAACGAGCAGTACTTC.

V usage is TRBV9 and J usage is TRBJ2-7; maybe TRBD2 (6 bases). V lost 4 bases and J 5 bases, leaving 10 bases between the germline ends. The CDR3 loop spans 12 amino acids. The V gene's germline CDR1 is SGDLS and CDR2 YYNGEE. CDR3 in DNA: TGTGCCAGCAGCCCCAGCGGGCACGAGCAGTACTTC. Residues: CASSPSGHEQYF.

The V call is TRBV5-1, the J call TRBJ1-1; D might be TRBD1 (6 bases). The CDR3 is 17 residues long. Germline lookup yields CDR1 SGHRS and CDR2 YFSETQ. V lost 4 bases, J lost 4 bases, and 23 bases lay in between. The CDR3 DNA reads TGCGCCAGCAGCCCTTCTGGCAGGGGACGGATTGGCACTGAAGCTTTCTTT. Protein: CASSPSGRGRIGTEAFF.

This chain uses TRBV11-2 with TRBJ1-1; D remains ambiguous. This CDR3 region has 13 residues. V lost 2 bases and J lost 4, with 8 bases in between. Germline V gene lookup returns CDR1 SGHAT and CDR2 FQNNGV. Written as DNA, the CDR3 is TGTGCCAGCAGCTTAAATGCGGGCACTGAAGCTTTCTTT. This sequence encodes CASSLNAGTEAFF.

The chain has TRBV9 and TRBJ2-2; 14 positions match TRBD2. Trimming cost V 2 bases and J 5 bases; bases outside gene matches: 17. In germline, CDR1 is SGDLS, CDR2 YYNGEE. This CDR3 is 21 amino acids long. CDR3 residues: CASSVEPKTSGRAGFTGELFF. CDR3 DNA: TGTGCCAGCAGCGTCGAACCGAAGACTAGCGGGAGGGCCGGGTTTACCGGGGAGCTGTTTTTT.

The genes are TRBV25-1 and TRBJ2-3; D is uncertain. The germline V gene has CDR1 MGHDK and CDR2 SYGVNS. The CDR3 totals 13 residues. Trimming took off 9 bases at V and 1 base at J, with 11 bases between the two ends. CDR3 in DNA: TGTGCCAGTACGGCGGCCGGCACAGATACGCAGTATTTT. Translated: CASTAAGTDTQYF.

The chain carries TRBV6-5 and TRBJ1-5; D call uncertain. This CDR3 spans 14 amino acids. Germline V gene data show CDR1 as MNHEY and CDR2 as SVGAGI. The germline V and J ends were trimmed by 8 bases and 6 bases, with 17 bases remaining between them. In DNA form, the CDR3 reads TGTGCCAGCGCACAGACACTTCTCGGTCAGCCCCAGCATTTT. Encoded protein: CASAQTLLGQPQHF.

The chain couples TRBV5-3 to TRBJ1-3; D is possibly TRBD1 (5 bases). TRBV5-3 is filed as an ORF, its function uncertain. Trimming removed 4 bases from V and 2 bases from J, with 16 bases in between. This CDR3 has 16 residues. The CDR3: CARSPHGQGAGNTIYF. CDR3 nucleotides: TGTGCCAGAAGCCCCCATGGCCAGGGTGCTGGAAACACCATATATTTT.

Worth noting for this clone: One junction end does not reproduce the germline sequence, and a read error may be involved. The rearrangement uses TRBV6-6 and TRBJ2-7; TRBD2 aligns across 12 bases. The CDR3 runs 12 residues. CDR1 is MNHNY, CDR2 SVGAGI, per germline (reference sequence). CDR3 residues: CASSRLAGDLNF. The CDR3 region has the DNA TGTGCCAGCAGCCGACTAGCGGGAGACCTAAACTTC.

This clone was picked up one time. The chain recombines TRBV7-2 with TRBJ2-3, with no clear D. Trimming removed 1 base from V and 5 bases from J, with 13 bases in between. Germline CDR1 reads SGHTA; CDR2 reads FQGNSA. This CDR3 contains 15 residues. CDR3 coding DNA: TGTGCCAGCAGCTTAGAACGGTTCATGAGAGATACGCAGTATTTT. It encodes CASSLERFMRDTQYF. Full variable domain (rest looked up from reference TRBV7-2 and TRBJ2-3): GAGVSQSPSNKVTEKGKDVELRCDPISGHTALYWYRQSLGQGLEFLIYFQGNSAPDKSGLPSDRFSAERTGGSVSTLTIQRTQQEDSAVYLCASSLERFMRDTQYFGPGTRLTVL.

This chain joins TRBV10-1 and TRBJ1-5; D uncertain. CDR1 is WNHNN, CDR2 SYGVQD, per germline (reference sequence). The CDR3 spans 12 residues. With 4 bases removed from V and 7 bases from J, the gap between germline ends came to 8 bases. The CDR3 sequence is CASSGRFQPQHF. As DNA, the CDR3 is TGCGCCAGCAGTGGGAGATTCCAGCCCCAGCATTTT.

Here the CDR3 DNA reads TGTGCCAGCAGTCCATCGACAGGGGAAGTGGGTTACGAGCAGTACTTC. Protein: CASSPSTGEVGYEQYF. V usage is TRBV27 and J usage is TRBJ2-7, with 8 bases matching TRBD1. Germline V CDR1 and CDR2: MNHEY, SMNVEV (reference sequence). V shed 5 bases, J shed 4 bases, and the junction held 13 bases outside the gene matches. The CDR3 loop spans 16 amino acids.

Only one count was recorded for this clone. The chain links TRBV4-1 to TRBJ1-1; 8 nucleotides line up with TRBD1. The CDR3 consists of 18 residues. The germline V gene has CDR1 MGHRA and CDR2 YSYEKL. Trimming cost V 2 bases and J 4 bases; bases outside gene matches: 15. In DNA, the CDR3 is TGCGCCAGCAGCCAATCTATCTTAAGGAGACAGGGGAGCACTGAAGCTTTCTTT. Its protein product is CASSQSILRRQGSTEAFF.